This T cell receptor (beta chain) comes out of a study of monozygotic twins with inflammatory bowel disease. General observations from the study: Between concordant and discordant twins, repertoire similarity failed to differ, a result that limited power may explain.

Reprocessing the 5' RACE reads, TCRdb reports a single entry for every CDR3 protein and omits DNA. The sample spans about 450,000 distinct CDR3 sequences; the ten largest clones claim about 2.4%. For this clonotype: Its specificity is not known.

The CDR3 length is 14 residues. Germline CDR1 is MDHEN and CDR2 is SYDVKM. The sequence derives from a human donor with ulcerative colitis or Crohn's disease, or a healthy co-twin of an affected twin (not recorded which). The sample taken for sequencing was blood. The chain recombines TRBV28 with TRBJ1-2; TCRdb picks TRBD1, but there is no DNA to check that call. The CDR3 reads CASSLDTANYGYTF.